This T cell receptor (beta chain) was identified during a study of human T cells and chemical hapten exposure. Whole-study findings and limits: Because all patients had alopecia, their immune responses might differ from healthy ones.

The library attached unique molecular identifiers to individual cDNA molecules. TCRdb reanalysed the RACE reads using MiXCR and keeps one entry per CDR3 protein. Of fewer than 95,000 distinct CDR3 sequences in the sample, approximately 9.9% are singletons; the top ten hold roughly 2.3%. In regard to this clonotype: Its antigen is not identified.

The time point denotes: patch test 2, 6 weeks after DPC sensitization. Treatment denoted: therapeutic diphenylcyclopropenone sensitization with weekly scalp DPC. After removal of 6 bases from V and 7 bases from J, the junction contained 9 bases not matched to a gene. Germline V gives CDR1 SGHRS, CDR2 YFSETQ. The CDR3 is made up of 14 amino acids. The clonotype was recovered from a man in his forties with alopecia areata. Some clones in this sample may be carry-over from other donors' samples. This chain connects TRBV5-1 to TRBJ1-1; 10 positions agree with TRBD1. Sequences were derived from whole blood, sampled in connection with sensitization to the hapten diphenylcyclopropenone (DPC). This chain's CDR3 is CASTQEDRGCEAFF. CDR3 nucleotides: TGCGCCAGCACCCAAGAGGACAGGGGGTGTGAAGCTTTCTTT.